What follows is one TCR beta chain and its context. Its antigen is not known. The CDR3 extends over 15 amino acids. CDR1 SNHLY and CDR2 FYNNEI come from the germline V gene. V was shortened by 4 bases and J by 6 bases, with 13 bases between the two germline ends. This record belongs to a study of OX40 agonist ivuxolimab in advanced cancers. Findings and caveats of the study: Some nonresponders likewise displayed low normalized T-cell clonal expansion.

Assay used: immunoSEQ multiplex PCR; TCRdb lists only in-frame clones, some missing. In the table there are about 76,000 clones, 75% to 90% of which are singletons. The clonotype originates from an adult with an advanced solid tumor such as melanoma, head and neck, liver or kidney cancer. Sequencing was performed on CD4+ or CD8+ T cells sorted from blood, taken in a trial of the OX40 agonist ivuxolimab. The gene calls are TRBV2 and TRBJ1-6; the D gene is possibly TRBD1 (5 bases). The CDR3 sequence: CASSVFRDLNSPLHF. The CDR3 nucleotides are TGTGCCAGCAGTGTTTTCCGGGACCTTAATTCACCCCTCCACTTT. The full variable domain, completed using reference TRBV2 and TRBJ1-6, is EPEVTQTPSHQVTQMGQEVILRCVPISNHLYFYWYRQILGQKVEFLVSFYNNEISEKSEIFDDQFSVERPDGSNFTLKIRSTKLEDSAMYFCASSVFRDLNSPLHFGNGTRLTVT.